The 10 T cell receptor beta chains below were found in one sample sequenced in a study of T cells in Graves' hyperthyroidism and ophthalmopathy. There were TCR beta CDR3 regions amplified from RNA transcripts. The study used the HTBI primer set for a first-round RT-PCR of the TCR CDR3. TCRdb recomputed calls from the multiplex PCR reads with MiXCR, one row per CDR3 protein. The profile covers approximately 620,000 distinct CDR3 sequences, with about 15% appearing a single time and less than 6% taken by the ten largest. The sample consisted of blood. The receptor set was obtained from a woman aged 30 to 39 with Graves' hyperthyroidism that later progressed to Graves' ophthalmopathy.

This clonotype was seen only a few times. The CDR3 loop is CASSSGPLAGQPQHF. Written as DNA, the CDR3 is TGTGCCAGCAGTTCTGGCCCCTTAGCAGGTCAGCCCCAGCATTTT. The genes are TRBV27 and TRBJ1-5, with unresolved D. Germline V gives CDR1 MNHEY, CDR2 SMNVEV (reference sequence). This CDR3 is built from 15 residues. Deletions cut 4 bases from V and 6 bases from J, with 16 bases between.

There are a few counts of this clonotype. The chain couples TRBV6-6 to TRBJ2-3; D is possibly TRBD2 (6 bases). The CDR3 extends over 14 amino acids. The V end was cut by 2 bases, the J end by 5 bases, with 11 bases between. The germline CDR1 and CDR2 sequences are MNHNY and SVGAGI (reference sequence). The CDR3 loop is CASSYGGVGDTQYF. The CDR3 DNA reads TGTGCCAGCAGTTACGGAGGGGTCGGAGATACGCAGTATTTT.

There are many counts of this clonotype. The chain employs TRBV2 and TRBJ1-5; D unresolved. CDR1 SNHLY and CDR2 FYNNEI come from the germline V gene. The CDR3 consists of 14 residues. Trimming cost V 3 bases and J 4 bases, with 10 bases left between them. The CDR3 is CASSDSLVNQPQHF. CDR3 bases: TGTGCCAGCAGTGATAGCCTGGTGAATCAGCCCCAGCATTTT.

This clonotype occurred many times. This chain connects TRBV11-2 to TRBJ2-5; 13 bases line up with TRBD2. The CDR3 length is 17 residues. V dropped 5 bases and J dropped 4; count of bases not matched to a gene: 10. Germline loops: CDR1 SGHAT, CDR2 FQNNGV. CDR3 DNA: TGTGCCAGCAGCCCTGGACTAGCGGGAGCATTTCGAGAGACCCAGTACTTC. Its translation is CASSPGLAGAFRETQYF.

This clonotype appeared many times. V and J are TRBV15 and TRBJ1-6; TRBD1 might be the D (6 bases). V dropped 3 bases and J dropped 6 bases, with 12 bases sitting between them. Germline V gene sequence: CDR1 LNHNV, CDR2 YYDKDF (reference sequence). This CDR3 is built from 15 residues. The CDR3 sequence: CATSRATGFNSPLHF. Here the CDR3 DNA reads TGTGCCACCAGCAGGGCGACAGGTTTTAATTCACCCCTCCACTTT.

This clonotype has at least ten counts. The gene calls are TRBV7-8 and TRBJ1-1; D is undetermined. This CDR3 contains 16 residues. Trimming took 5 bases from V and 6 from J, leaving 22 bases between them. Germline CDR1 reads SGHVS; CDR2 reads FQNEAQ. In nucleotides, the CDR3 is TGTGCCAGCAGCACCCGGGCCACCTATCTCGGGGCTGAAGCTTTCTTT. It codes for CASSTRATYLGAEAFF.

This clonotype was seen at least ten times. This rearrangement joins TRBV4-1 to TRBJ2-7; maybe TRBD1 (5 bases). This CDR3 comprises 14 residues. Germline V gene sequence: CDR1 MGHRA, CDR2 YSYEKL. Trimming took off 4 bases at V and 5 bases at J, with 15 bases between the two ends. CDR3 protein: CASSPPTRAHEQYF. In DNA, the CDR3 is TGCGCCAGCAGCCCACCGACCAGGGCCCACGAGCAGTACTTC.

Note on this clonotype: A much larger clone lies one base from this, so it may be a read error. The V gene is TRBV6-2 or TRBV6-3, the J gene TRBJ2-6; TRBD1 matches at 9 bases. This CDR3 is 16 amino acids long. Germline values: CDR1 MNHEY, CDR2 SVGEGT. Here the CDR3 reads CVARTGVHSGANVLTF. DNA of the CDR3: TGTGTCGCTCGGACAGGGGTCCACTCTGGGGCCAACGTCCTGACTTTC.

The sample holds many counts of this clonotype. The chain joins TRBV7-2 to TRBJ2-3, with TRBD2 matching over 7 bases. Germline loops: CDR1 SGHTA, CDR2 FQGNSA. V trimming: 4 bases; J trimming: 1 base; junction bases outside the gene matches: 11. This CDR3 spans 17 amino acids. This chain's CDR3 is CASSSRAGEGGTDTQYF. The CDR3 DNA is TGTGCCAGCAGCTCTCGGGCGGGAGAGGGTGGCACAGATACGCAGTATTTT.

This clonotype has more than one count but fewer than ten. The J gene is TRBJ2-1, the V gene TRBV20-1, with D uncertain. The CDR3 totals 12 residues. Trimming pared 4 bases from V and 8 bases from J, leaving 12 bases between. CDR1 and CDR2 from the germline V gene are DFQATT and SNEGSKA (reference sequence). The CDR3 coding sequence is TGCAGTGCTACTGCGTACGGTGATGAGCAGTTCTTC. This encodes CSATAYGDEQFF.